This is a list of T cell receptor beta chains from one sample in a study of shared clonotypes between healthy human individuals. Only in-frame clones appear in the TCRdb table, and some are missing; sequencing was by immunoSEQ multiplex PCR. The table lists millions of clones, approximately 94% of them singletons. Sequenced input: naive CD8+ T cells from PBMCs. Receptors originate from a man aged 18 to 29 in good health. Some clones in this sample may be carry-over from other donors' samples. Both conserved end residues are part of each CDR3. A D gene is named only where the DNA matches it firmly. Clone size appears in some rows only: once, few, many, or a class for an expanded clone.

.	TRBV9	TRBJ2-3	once	CASSDVGLLKADTQYF	TGTGCCAGCAGCGATGTGGGACTTTTGAAAGCAGATACGCAGTATTTT
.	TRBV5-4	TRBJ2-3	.	CASSLARWGPESGPDTQYF	TGTGCCAGCAGCTTGGCCCGTTGGGGGCCTGAATCTGGGCCAGATACGCAGTATTTT
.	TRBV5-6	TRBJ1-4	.	CASSLWSGNEKLFF	TGTGCCAGCAGCTTGTGGTCCGGGAATGAAAAACTGTTTTTT
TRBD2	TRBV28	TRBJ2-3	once	CASSFPLREGRTDTQYF	TGTGCCAGCAGTTTCCCGCTGAGGGAGGGCCGAACAGATACGCAGTATTTT
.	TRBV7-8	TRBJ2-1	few	CASSPSTSRGEQFF	TGTGCCAGCAGCCCGTCGACTAGTCGGGGTGAGCAGTTCTTC
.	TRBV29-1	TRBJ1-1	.	CSVPLMNTEAFF	TGCAGCGTTCCTTTAATGAACACTGAAGCTTTCTTT
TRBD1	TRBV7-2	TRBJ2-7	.	CASSSRDRVVHEQYF	TGTGCCAGCAGCTCTCGTGACAGGGTAGTCCACGAGCAGTACTTC
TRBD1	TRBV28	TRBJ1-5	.	CASTPAGQGNQPQHF	TGTGCCAGCACCCCCGCCGGACAGGGGAATCAGCCCCAGCATTTT
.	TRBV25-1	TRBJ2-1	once	CASSEFGSGNNEQFF	TGTGCCAGCAGTGAATTCGGTTCAGGTAACAATGAGCAGTTCTTC
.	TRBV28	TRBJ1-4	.	CASSLYVNREKLFF	TGTGCCAGCAGTTTATACGTTAATCGTGAAAAACTGTTTTTT
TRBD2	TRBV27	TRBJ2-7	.	CASSLTQGTSGRAYEQYF	TGTGCCAGCAGTTTAACCCAGGGGACTAGCGGGAGGGCCTACGAGCAGTACTTC
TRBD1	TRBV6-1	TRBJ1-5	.	CASRETGGRDQPQHF	TGTGCCAGCAGGGAGACAGGGGGCAGGGATCAGCCCCAGCATTTT
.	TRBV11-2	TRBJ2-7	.	CASSSRRQDTYEQYF	TGTGCCAGCAGCTCCCGTCGACAGGACACCTACGAGCAGTACTTC
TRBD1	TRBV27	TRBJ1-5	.	CASSLGQGNNQPQHF	TGTGCCAGCAGTTTGGGACAGGGAAACAATCAGCCCCAGCATTTT
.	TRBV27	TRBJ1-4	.	CASSLGAEHPNEKLFF	TGTGCCAGCAGTTTGGGGGCGGAACACCCGAATGAAAAACTGTTTTTT
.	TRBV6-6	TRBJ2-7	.	CASSYSSGTLYEQYF	TGTGCCAGCAGTTACTCGTCCGGGACCCTCTACGAGCAGTACTTC
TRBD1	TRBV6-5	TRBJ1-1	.	CASSDRVGGPEAFF	TGTGCCAGCAGTGACAGGGTAGGGGGTCCTGAAGCTTTCTTT
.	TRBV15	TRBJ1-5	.	CATSGRDSNQPQHF	TGTGCCACCAGCGGCCGGGACAGCAATCAGCCCCAGCATTTT
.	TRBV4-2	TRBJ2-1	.	CASSPPGVGGEQFF	TGTGCCAGCAGCCCTCCGGGAGTCGGAGGTGAGCAGTTCTTC
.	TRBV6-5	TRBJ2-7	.	CASSYDRITYEQYF	TGTGCCAGCAGTTACGACAGGATTACCTACGAGCAGTACTTC